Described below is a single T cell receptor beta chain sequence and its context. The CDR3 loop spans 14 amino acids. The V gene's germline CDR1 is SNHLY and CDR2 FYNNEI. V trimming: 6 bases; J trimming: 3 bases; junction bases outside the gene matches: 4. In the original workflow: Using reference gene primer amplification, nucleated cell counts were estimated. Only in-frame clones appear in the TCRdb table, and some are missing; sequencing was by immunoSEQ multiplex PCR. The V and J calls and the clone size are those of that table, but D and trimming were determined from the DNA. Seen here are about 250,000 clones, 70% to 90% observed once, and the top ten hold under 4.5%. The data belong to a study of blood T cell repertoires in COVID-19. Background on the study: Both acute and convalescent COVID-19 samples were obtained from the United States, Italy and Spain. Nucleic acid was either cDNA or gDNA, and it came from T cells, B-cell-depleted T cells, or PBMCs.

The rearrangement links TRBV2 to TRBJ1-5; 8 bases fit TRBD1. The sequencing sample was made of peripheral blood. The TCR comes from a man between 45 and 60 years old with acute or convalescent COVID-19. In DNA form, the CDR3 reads TGTGCCAGCAGCTTACAGGGGGACAATCAGCCCCAGCATTTT. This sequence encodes CASSLQGDNQPQHF.